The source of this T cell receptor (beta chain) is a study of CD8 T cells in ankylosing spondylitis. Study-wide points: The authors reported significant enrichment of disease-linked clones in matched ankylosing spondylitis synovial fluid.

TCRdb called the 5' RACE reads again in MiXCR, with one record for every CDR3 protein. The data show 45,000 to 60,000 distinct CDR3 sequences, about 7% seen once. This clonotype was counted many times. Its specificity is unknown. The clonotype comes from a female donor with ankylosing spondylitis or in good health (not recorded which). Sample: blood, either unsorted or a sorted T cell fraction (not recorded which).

The CDR3 nucleotides are TGCGCCAGCAGTCGACAGGGGGACTACGAGCAGTACGTC. It translates to CASSRQGDYEQYV. The V call is TRBV5-1, the J call TRBJ2-7, with 9 bases lining up with TRBD1. Germline V gives CDR1 SGHRS, CDR2 YFSETQ. The CDR3 is 13 amino acids. V lost 5 bases and J lost 3; bases outside the gene matches: 3.